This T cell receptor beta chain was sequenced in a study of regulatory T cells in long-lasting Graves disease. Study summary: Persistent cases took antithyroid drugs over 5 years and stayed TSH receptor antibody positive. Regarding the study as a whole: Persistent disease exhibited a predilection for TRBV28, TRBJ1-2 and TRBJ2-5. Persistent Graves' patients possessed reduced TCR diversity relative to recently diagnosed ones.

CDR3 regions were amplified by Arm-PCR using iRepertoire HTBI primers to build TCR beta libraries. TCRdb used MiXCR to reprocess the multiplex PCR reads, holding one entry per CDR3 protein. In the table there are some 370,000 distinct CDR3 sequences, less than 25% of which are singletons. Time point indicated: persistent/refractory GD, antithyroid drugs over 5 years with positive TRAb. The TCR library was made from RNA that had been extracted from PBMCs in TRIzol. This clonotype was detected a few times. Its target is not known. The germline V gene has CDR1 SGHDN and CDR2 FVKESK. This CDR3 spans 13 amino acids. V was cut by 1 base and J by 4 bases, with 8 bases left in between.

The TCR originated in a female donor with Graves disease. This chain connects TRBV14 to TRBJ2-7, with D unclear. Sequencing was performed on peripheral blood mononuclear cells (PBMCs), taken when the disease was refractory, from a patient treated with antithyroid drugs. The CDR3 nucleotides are TGTGCCAGCAGCCAAGCGGGCAGGTACGAGCAGTACTTC. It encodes CASSQAGRYEQYF.